Listed below are T cell receptor beta chains from one sample, sequenced in a study of T cell responses to AZD1222 COVID-19 vaccine. The repertoire was sequenced with immunoSEQ multiplex PCR; TCRdb's copy has only in-frame clones and lacks some. The table lists about 150,000 clones, roughly 90% of them singletons. Sequencing used peripheral blood, obtained 28 days after the second AZD1222 dose. These receptors were collected from an adult who received the AZD1222 COVID-19 vaccine. The CDR3 runs from the conserved cysteine through the conserved F or W. D genes are given only for firm matches. Where a row states a size, it is once, few, many or the class of an expanded clone; other rows omit it.

TRBJ2-5,TRBV5-1,NA,NA,CASNQGGFQETQYF,TGCGCCAGCAACCAGGGGGGGTTTCAAGAGACCCAGTACTTC
TRBJ2-2,TRBV27,NA,NA,CASSLSPGLSGELFF,TGTGCCAGCAGTCTATCCCCCGGGCTATCCGGGGAGCTGTTTTTT
TRBJ2-1,TRBV24-1,TRBD2,NA,CATSAPLAGVNEQFF,TGTGCCACCAGTGCGCCTCTAGCGGGAGTAAATGAGCAGTTCTTC
TRBJ1-4,TRBV18,NA,NA,CASSPRDAVGYEKLFF,TGTGCCAGCTCACCGCGGGACGCCGTTGGTTATGAAAAACTGTTTTTT
TRBJ1-3,TRBV2,NA,NA,CASSWASGNTIYF,TGTGCCAGCAGTTGGGCTTCTGGAAACACCATATATTTT
TRBJ1-1,TRBV28,NA,NA,CASSLYRVSTEAFF,TGTGCCAGCAGTTTATACAGGGTTAGCACTGAAGCTTTCTTT
TRBJ2-7,TRBV9,TRBD1,NA,CASSGTGTGGYEQYF,TGTGCCAGCAGCGGCACCGGGACAGGGGGCTACGAGCAGTACTTC
TRBJ1-5,TRBV24-1,NA,once,CATSDLLSNQPQHF,TGTGCCACCAGTGACTTGCTAAGCAATCAGCCCCAGCATTTT
TRBJ1-1,TRBV19,NA,NA,CASSILWSQAMNTEAFF,TGTGCCAGTAGTATTCTTTGGTCTCAGGCGATGAACACTGAAGCTTTCTTT
TRBJ1-6,TRBV11-1,NA,NA,CASSAPTDWGSPLHF,TGTGCCAGCAGCGCCCCGACAGACTGGGGGTCACCCCTCCACTTT
TRBJ1-2,TRBV2,TRBD1,NA,CASSEETGAGYTF,TGTGCCAGCAGTGAAGAGACAGGGGCTGGCTACACCTTC
TRBJ2-7,TRBV5-1,NA,NA,CASSLVAGSGYEQYF,TGCGCCAGCAGCTTGGTCGCGGGATCTGGCTACGAGCAGTACTTC
TRBJ1-3,TRBV24-1,NA,NA,CATSDPTKSGNTIYF,TGTGCCACCAGTGACCCAACAAAGTCTGGAAACACCATATATTTT
TRBJ1-2,TRBV7-8,NA,NA,CASSVYGYTF,TGTGCCAGCAGCGTCTATGGCTACACCTTC
TRBJ1-2,TRBV14,NA,NA,CASSQALDSLTNYGYTF,TGTGCCAGCAGCCAAGCTTTGGACAGTCTCACTAACTATGGCTACACCTTC
TRBJ2-5,TRBV7-2,NA,NA,CASSLAGAETQYF,TGTGCCAGCAGCTTAGCGGGAGCAGAGACCCAGTACTTC
TRBJ2-7,TRBV27,NA,NA,CASSEQGPASEQYF,TGTGCCAGCAGTGAACAGGGCCCTGCGAGCGAGCAGTACTTC
TRBJ1-2,TRBV25-1,NA,NA,CASVARGGDYGYTF,TGTGCCAGCGTCGCCAGAGGTGGTGACTATGGCTACACCTTC
TRBJ2-7,TRBV28,NA,NA,CASRGYEQYF,TGTGCCAGCAGAGGTTACGAGCAGTACTTC
TRBJ2-4,TRBV19,TRBD2,NA,CASSPTAGVGGWENIQYF,TGTGCCAGTAGTCCCACCGCGGGAGTTGGCGGATGGGAAAACATTCAGTACTTC
TRBJ2-2,TRBV7-2,TRBD1,NA,CASSLVRTGTGELFF,TGTGCCAGCAGCTTAGTAAGGACAGGCACCGGGGAGCTGTTTTTT
TRBJ1-3,TRBV19,NA,NA,CASTPGWAFGSSGNTIYF,TGTGCCAGTACCCCGGGTTGGGCATTCGGGAGCTCTGGAAACACCATATATTTT
TRBJ2-7,TRBV30,NA,NA,CAWTPANRWEQYF,TGTGCCTGGACCCCCGCTAACAGGTGGGAGCAGTACTTC
TRBJ2-3,TRBV5-4,TRBD2,NA,CASSLSGGSDTQYF,TGTGCCAGCAGCTTGTCGGGGGGTTCAGATACGCAGTATTTT
TRBJ2-7,TRBV27,NA,NA,CASSKRLGGPGEQYF,TGTGCCAGCAGCAAACGCCTCGGGGGTCCGGGCGAGCAGTACTTC
TRBJ1-6,TRBV11-2,NA,NA,CASSSSSYNSPLHF,TGTGCCAGCAGCTCCTCATCCTATAATTCACCCCTCCACTTT
TRBJ1-3,TRBV6-1,NA,NA,CASSEGAVVSGNTIYF,TGTGCCAGCAGTGAAGGGGCGGTGGTCTCTGGAAACACCATATATTTT
TRBJ2-2,TRBV5-6,NA,NA,CASSPVPGGTTGELFF,TGTGCCAGCAGCCCCGTACCGGGCGGGACCACCGGGGAGCTGTTTTTT
TRBJ1-2,TRBV5-6,NA,NA,CASSLYLGPRELTNYGYTF,TGTGCCAGCAGCTTGTATCTAGGGCCCAGGGAGTTGACTAACTATGGCTACACCTTC
TRBJ2-7,TRBV5-1,NA,NA,CASSLERGSDEQYF,TGCGCCAGCAGCTTGGAGAGGGGATCGGACGAGCAGTACTTC
TRBJ2-7,TRBV4-3,TRBD1,NA,CASSHGVAKGTGPSYEQYF,TGCGCCAGCAGCCACGGAGTGGCTAAAGGGACAGGGCCAAGCTACGAGCAGTACTTC
TRBJ2-1,TRBV28,TRBD2,NA,CASSLGLAGGTYNEQFF,TGTGCCAGCAGTTTAGGGCTAGCGGGAGGGACCTACAATGAGCAGTTCTTC
TRBJ1-2,TRBV28,NA,once,CASAIWGYGYTF,TGTGCCAGCGCGATCTGGGGCTATGGCTACACCTTC
TRBJ2-3,TRBV25-1,NA,NA,CASSLGHRESDTQYF,TGTGCCAGCAGTTTGGGGCATCGAGAATCAGATACGCAGTATTTT
TRBJ2-7,TRBV23-1,NA,NA,CASSQSWGAGSYEQYF,TGCGCCAGCAGTCAATCGTGGGGCGCGGGCTCCTACGAGCAGTACTTC
TRBJ2-1,TRBV12-3/TRBV12-4,NA,NA,CASSPTRGVYQFF,TGTGCCAGCAGCCCCACGAGAGGGGTATACCAGTTCTTC
TRBJ2-7,TRBV5-4,TRBD2,NA,CASSPFQPGGHQYF,TGTGCCAGCAGCCCATTCCAGCCGGGAGGGCATCAGTACTTC
TRBJ2-2,TRBV28,NA,once,CASSLYAGNTGELFF,TGTGCCAGCAGTTTATATGCAGGGAACACCGGGGAGCTGTTTTTT
TRBJ2-3,TRBV7-2,TRBD2,NA,CASSTRASGRRTDTQYF,TGTGCCAGCAGCACACGGGCTAGCGGGAGGCGCACAGATACGCAGTATTTT
TRBJ1-1,TRBV5-1,NA,NA,CASLPRGRAFLPGTEAFF,TGCGCCAGCCTTCCGAGGGGCAGGGCATTCTTACCGGGCACTGAAGCTTTCTTT
TRBJ2-7,TRBV5-1,TRBD1,NA,CASSSSTGAAYEQYF,TGCGCCAGCAGCTCTTCGACAGGGGCGGCTTACGAGCAGTACTTC
TRBJ1-2,TRBV6-5,TRBD1,NA,CASSYSTGGYGYTF,TGTGCCAGCAGTTACTCGACAGGGGGCTATGGCTACACCTTC
TRBJ2-2,TRBV5-1,TRBD1,NA,CASSLEGQGDTGELFF,TGCGCCAGCAGCTTGGAGGGACAGGGGGACACCGGGGAGCTGTTTTTT
TRBJ1-4,TRBV7-9,NA,NA,CASSFGTGPGEKLFF,TGTGCCAGCAGCTTTGGGACGGGTCCCGGCGAAAAACTGTTTTTT
TRBJ2-1,TRBV5-4,TRBD2,few,CASSSISGSYNEQFF,TGTGCCAGCAGCTCTATTAGCGGGAGCTACAATGAGCAGTTCTTC
TRBJ1-6,TRBV7-9,NA,NA,CASSLDLSPLHF,TGTGCCAGCAGTCTAGACCTGTCACCCCTCCACTTT
TRBJ2-3,TRBV5-1,NA,NA,CASSFILDSSTDTQYF,TGCGCCAGCAGCTTTATTCTGGACTCTAGCACAGATACGCAGTATTTT
TRBJ1-2,TRBV6-1,NA,NA,CASSEAERSTRGYTF,TGTGCCAGCAGTGAAGCGGAAAGGTCAACTAGGGGCTACACCTTC
TRBJ1-2,TRBV12-3/TRBV12-4,NA,NA,CASSLGSYGYTF,TGTGCCAGCAGTTTGGGGTCCTATGGCTACACCTTC
TRBJ2-7,TRBV24-1,TRBD2,few,CATSDAGLAQSSYEQYF,TGTGCCACCAGTGACGCGGGACTAGCGCAGAGCTCCTACGAGCAGTACTTC
TRBJ1-5,TRBV27,NA,NA,CASSLGGQYNQPQHF,TGTGCCAGCAGTTTGGGCGGGCAGTACAATCAGCCCCAGCATTTT
TRBJ2-3,TRBV5-6,NA,NA,CASSLRVQTTDTQYF,TGTGCCAGCAGCTTAAGAGTTCAGACCACAGATACGCAGTATTTT